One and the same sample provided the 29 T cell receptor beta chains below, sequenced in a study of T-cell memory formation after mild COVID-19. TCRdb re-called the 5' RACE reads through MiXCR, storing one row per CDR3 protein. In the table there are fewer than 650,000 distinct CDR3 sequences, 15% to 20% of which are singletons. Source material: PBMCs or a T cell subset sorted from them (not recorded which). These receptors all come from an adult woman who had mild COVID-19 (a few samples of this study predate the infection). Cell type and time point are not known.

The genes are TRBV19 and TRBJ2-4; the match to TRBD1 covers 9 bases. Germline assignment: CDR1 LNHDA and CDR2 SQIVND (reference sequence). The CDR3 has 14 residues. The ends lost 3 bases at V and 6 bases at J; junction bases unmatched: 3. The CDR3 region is CASSMGTGRNIQYF. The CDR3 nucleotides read TGTGCCAGTAGTATGGGGACAGGGAGAAACATTCAGTACTTC.

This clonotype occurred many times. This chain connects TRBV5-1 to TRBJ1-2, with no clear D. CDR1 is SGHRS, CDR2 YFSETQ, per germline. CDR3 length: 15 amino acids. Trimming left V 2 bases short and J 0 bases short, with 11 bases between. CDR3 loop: CASSLTPGANYGYTF. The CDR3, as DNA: TGCGCCAGCAGCTTAACCCCCGGAGCTAACTATGGCTACACCTTC.

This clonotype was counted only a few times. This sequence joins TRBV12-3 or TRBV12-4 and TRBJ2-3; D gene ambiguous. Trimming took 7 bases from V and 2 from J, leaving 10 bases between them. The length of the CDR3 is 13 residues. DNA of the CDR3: TGTGCCAGCAAGTCACAGATCACAGATACGCAGTATTTT. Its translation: CASKSQITDTQYF.

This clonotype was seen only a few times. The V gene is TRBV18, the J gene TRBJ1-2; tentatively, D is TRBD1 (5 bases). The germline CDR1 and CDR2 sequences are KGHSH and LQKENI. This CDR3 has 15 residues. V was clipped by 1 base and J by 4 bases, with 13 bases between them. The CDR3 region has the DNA TGTGCCAGCTCACCACGGGGGAGGCCCAGCTATGGCTACACCTTC. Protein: CASSPRGRPSYGYTF. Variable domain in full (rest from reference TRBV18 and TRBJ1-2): NAGVMQNPRHLVRRRGQEARLRCSPMKGHSHVYWYRQLPEEGLKFMVYLQKENIIDESGMPKERFSAEFPKEGPSILRIQQVVRGDSAAYFCASSPRGRPSYGYTFGSGTRLTVV.

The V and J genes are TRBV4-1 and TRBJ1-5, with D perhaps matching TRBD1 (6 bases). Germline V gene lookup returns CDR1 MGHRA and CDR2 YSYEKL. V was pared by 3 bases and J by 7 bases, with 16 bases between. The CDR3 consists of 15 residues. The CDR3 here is CASSHPRQVLQPQHF. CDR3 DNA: TGCGCCAGCAGCCATCCCCGACAGGTTCTACAGCCCCAGCATTTT.

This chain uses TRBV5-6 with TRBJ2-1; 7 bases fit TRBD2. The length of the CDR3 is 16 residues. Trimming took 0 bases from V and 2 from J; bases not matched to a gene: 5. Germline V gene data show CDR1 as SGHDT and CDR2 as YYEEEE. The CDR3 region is CASSLDGGGTYNEQFF. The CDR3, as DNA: TGTGCCAGCAGCTTGGACGGCGGGGGAACCTACAATGAGCAGTTCTTC. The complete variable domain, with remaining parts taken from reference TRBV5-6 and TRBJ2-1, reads DAGVTQSPTHLIKTRGQQVTLRCSPKSGHDTVSWYQQALGQGPQFIFQYYEEEERQRGNFPDRFSGHQFPNYSSELNVNALLLGDSALYLCASSLDGGGTYNEQFFGPGTRLTVL.

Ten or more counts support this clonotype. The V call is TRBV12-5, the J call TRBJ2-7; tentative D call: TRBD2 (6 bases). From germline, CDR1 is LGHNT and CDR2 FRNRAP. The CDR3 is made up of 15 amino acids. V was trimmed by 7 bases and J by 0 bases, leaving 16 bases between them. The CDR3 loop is CASAIGGPPSYEQYF. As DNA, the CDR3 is TGTGCTAGTGCTATAGGAGGGCCCCCCTCCTACGAGCAGTACTTC.

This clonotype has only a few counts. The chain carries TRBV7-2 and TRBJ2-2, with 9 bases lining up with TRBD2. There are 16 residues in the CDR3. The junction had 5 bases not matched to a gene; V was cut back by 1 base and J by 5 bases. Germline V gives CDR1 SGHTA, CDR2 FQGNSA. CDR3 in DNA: TGTGCCAGCAGCTTAGACGCGGGAGGGCGGACCGGGGAGCTGTTTTTT. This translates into CASSLDAGGRTGELFF. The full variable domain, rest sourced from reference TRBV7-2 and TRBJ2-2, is GAGVSQSPSNKVTEKGKDVELRCDPISGHTALYWYRQSLGQGLEFLIYFQGNSAPDKSGLPSDRFSAERTGGSVSTLTIQRTQQEDSAVYLCASSLDAGGRTGELFFGEGSRLTVL.

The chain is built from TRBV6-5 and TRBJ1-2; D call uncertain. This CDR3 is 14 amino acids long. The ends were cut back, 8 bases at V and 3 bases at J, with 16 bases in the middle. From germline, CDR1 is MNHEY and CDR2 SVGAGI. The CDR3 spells CASGRVSSYYGYTF. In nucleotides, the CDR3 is TGTGCCAGCGGGAGAGTGTCTTCCTACTATGGCTACACCTTC.

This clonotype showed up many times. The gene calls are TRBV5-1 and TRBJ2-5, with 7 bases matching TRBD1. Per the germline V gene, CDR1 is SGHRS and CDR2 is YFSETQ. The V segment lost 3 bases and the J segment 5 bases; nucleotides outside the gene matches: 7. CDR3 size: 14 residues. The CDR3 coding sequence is TGCGCCAGCAGCTCGGGACAGCCACAGGAGACCCAGTACTTC. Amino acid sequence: CASSSGQPQETQYF. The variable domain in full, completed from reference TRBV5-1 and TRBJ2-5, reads KAGVTQTPRYLIKTRGQQVTLSCSPISGHRSVSWYQQTPGQGLQFLFEYFSETQRNKGNFPGRFSGRQFSNSRSEMNVSTLELGDSALYLCASSSGQPQETQYFGPGTRLLVL.

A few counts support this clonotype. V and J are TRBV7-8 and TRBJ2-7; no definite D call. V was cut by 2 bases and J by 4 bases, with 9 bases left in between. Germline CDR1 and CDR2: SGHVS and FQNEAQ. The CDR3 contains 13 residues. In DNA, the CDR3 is TGTGCCAGCAGCTTAACTCTCGGGTACGAGCAGTACTTC. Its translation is CASSLTLGYEQYF. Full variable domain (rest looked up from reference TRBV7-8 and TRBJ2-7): GAGVSQSPRYKVAKRGQDVALRCDPISGHVSLFWYQQALGQGPEFLTYFQNEAQLDKSGLPSDRFFAERPEGSVSTLKIQRTQQEDSAVYLCASSLTLGYEQYFGPGTRLTVT.

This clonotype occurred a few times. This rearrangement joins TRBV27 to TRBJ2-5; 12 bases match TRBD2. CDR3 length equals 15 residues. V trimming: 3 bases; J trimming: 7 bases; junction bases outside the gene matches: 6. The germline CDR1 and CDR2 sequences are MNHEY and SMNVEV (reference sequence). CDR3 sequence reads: CASSFLAGGFGTQYF. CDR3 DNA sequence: TGTGCCAGCAGTTTTCTAGCGGGGGGGTTCGGGACCCAGTACTTC.

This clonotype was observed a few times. DNA for the CDR3: TGTGCCAGCAGCCTCCAGATACAAGAGACCCAGTACTTC. Its protein product is CASSLQIQETQYF. The genes are TRBV7-3 and TRBJ2-5; no firm D call. The CDR3 sequence is 13 residues long. CDR1 is SGHTA and CDR2 is FQGTGA in the germline V gene. V lost 5 bases, J lost 2 bases, and 9 bases lay in between. Filled out from reference TRBV7-3 and TRBJ2-5, the complete variable domain reads GAGVSQTPSNKVTEKGKYVELRCDPISGHTALYWYRQSLGQGPEFLIYFQGTGAADDSGLPNDRFFAVRPEGSVSTLKIQRTERGDSAVYLCASSLQIQETQYFGPGTRLLVL.

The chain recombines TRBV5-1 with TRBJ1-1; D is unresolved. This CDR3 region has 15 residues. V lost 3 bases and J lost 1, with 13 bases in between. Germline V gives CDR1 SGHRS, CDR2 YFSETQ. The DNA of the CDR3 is TGCGCCAGCAGCTCTCAGGCCCCAGAGAACACTGAAGCTTTCTTT. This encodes CASSSQAPENTEAFF.

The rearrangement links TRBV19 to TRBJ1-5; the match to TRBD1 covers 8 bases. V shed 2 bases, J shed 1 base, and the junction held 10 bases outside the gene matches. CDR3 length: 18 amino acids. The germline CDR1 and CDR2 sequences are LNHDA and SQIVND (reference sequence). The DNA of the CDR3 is TGTGCCAGTAGTATATCCTCAGGGGGCGCCAAAAGCAATCAGCCCCAGCATTTT. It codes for CASSISSGGAKSNQPQHF.

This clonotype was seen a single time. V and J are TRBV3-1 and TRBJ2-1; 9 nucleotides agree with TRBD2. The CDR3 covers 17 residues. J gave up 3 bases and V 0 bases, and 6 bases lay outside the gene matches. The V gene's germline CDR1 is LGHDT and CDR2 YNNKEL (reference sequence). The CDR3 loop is CASSQEGLAMFYNEQFF. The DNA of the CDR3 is TGTGCCAGCAGCCAAGAGGGACTAGCAATGTTCTACAATGAGCAGTTCTTC.

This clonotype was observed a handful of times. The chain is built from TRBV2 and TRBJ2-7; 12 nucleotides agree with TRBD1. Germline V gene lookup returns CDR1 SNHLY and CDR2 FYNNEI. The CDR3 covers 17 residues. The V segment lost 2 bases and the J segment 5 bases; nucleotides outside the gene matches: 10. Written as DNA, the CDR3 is TGTGCCAGCAGTGAAAGTGAATGGGACAGGGGGCTTAACGAGCAGTACTTC. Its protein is CASSESEWDRGLNEQYF.

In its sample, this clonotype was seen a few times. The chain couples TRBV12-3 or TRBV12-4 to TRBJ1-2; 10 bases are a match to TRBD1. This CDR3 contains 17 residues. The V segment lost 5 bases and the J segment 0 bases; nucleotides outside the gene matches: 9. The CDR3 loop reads CASSPRQGASSNYGYTF. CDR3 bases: TGTGCCAGCAGTCCCAGACAGGGGGCCTCCTCTAACTATGGCTACACCTTC.

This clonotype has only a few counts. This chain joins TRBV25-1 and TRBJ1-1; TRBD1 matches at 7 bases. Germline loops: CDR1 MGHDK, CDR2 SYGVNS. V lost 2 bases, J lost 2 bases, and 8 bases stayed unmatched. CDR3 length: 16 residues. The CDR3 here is CASSEGYRGVNTEAFF. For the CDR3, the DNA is TGTGCCAGCAGTGAAGGTTACAGGGGCGTCAACACTGAAGCTTTCTTT.

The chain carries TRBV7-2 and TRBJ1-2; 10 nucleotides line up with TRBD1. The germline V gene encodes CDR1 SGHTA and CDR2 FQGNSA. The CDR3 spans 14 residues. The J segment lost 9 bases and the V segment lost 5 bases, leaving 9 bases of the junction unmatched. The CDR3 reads CASSPGQGIASYTF. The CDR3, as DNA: TGTGCCAGCAGCCCGGGACAGGGGATTGCTAGCTACACCTTC. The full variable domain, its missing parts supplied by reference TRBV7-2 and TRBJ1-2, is GAGVSQSPSNKVTEKGKDVELRCDPISGHTALYWYRQSLGQGLEFLIYFQGNSAPDKSGLPSDRFSAERTGGSVSTLTIQRTQQEDSAVYLCASSPGQGIASYTFGSGTRLTVV.

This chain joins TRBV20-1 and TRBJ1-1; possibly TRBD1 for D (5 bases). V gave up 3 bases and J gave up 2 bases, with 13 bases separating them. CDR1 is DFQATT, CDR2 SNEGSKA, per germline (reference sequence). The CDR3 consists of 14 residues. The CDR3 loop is CSASLGRVNTEAFF. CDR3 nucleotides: TGCAGTGCTAGTCTCGGCAGGGTAAACACTGAAGCTTTCTTT.

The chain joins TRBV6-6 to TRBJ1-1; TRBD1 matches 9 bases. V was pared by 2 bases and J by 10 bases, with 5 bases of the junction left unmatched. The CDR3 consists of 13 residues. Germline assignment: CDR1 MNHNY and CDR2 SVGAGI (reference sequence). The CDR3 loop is CASSYRDREGAFF. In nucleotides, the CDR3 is TGTGCCAGCAGTTACCGGGACAGGGAGGGAGCTTTCTTT.

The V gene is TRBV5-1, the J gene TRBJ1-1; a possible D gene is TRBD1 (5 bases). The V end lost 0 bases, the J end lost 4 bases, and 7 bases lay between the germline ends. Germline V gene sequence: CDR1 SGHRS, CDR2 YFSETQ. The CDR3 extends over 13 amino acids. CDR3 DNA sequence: TGCGCCAGCAGCTTGGACGGGGGCACTGAAGCTTTCTTT. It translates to CASSLDGGTEAFF.

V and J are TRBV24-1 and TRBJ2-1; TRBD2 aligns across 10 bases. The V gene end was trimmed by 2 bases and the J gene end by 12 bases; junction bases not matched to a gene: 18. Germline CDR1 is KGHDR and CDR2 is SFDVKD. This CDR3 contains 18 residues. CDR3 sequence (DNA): TGTGCCACCAGTGATTCTACAGGGGCAGCGGGAGGGTCCTCGGGGCAGTTCTTC. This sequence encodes CATSDSTGAAGGSSGQFF.

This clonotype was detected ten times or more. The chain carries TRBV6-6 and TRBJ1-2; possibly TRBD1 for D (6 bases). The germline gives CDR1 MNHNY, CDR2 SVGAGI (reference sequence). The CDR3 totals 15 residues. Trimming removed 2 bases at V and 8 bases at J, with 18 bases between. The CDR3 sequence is CASSYHSGDTVGYTF. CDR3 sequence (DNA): TGTGCCAGCAGTTACCATTCGGGGGACACGGTCGGCTACACCTTC.

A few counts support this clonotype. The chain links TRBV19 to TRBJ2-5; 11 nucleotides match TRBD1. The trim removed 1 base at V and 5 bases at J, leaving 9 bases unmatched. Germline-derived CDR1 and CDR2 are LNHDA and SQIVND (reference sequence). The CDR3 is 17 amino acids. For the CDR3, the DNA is TGTGCCAGTAGTATAGTTCCCGGGACAGGGGGTTATGAGACCCAGTACTTC. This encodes CASSIVPGTGGYETQYF. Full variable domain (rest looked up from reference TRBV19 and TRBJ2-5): DGGITQSPKYLFRKEGQNVTLSCEQNLNHDAMYWYRQDPGQGLRLIYYSQIVNDFQKGDIAEGYSVSREKKESFPLTVTSAQKNPTAFYLCASSIVPGTGGYETQYFGPGTRLLVL.

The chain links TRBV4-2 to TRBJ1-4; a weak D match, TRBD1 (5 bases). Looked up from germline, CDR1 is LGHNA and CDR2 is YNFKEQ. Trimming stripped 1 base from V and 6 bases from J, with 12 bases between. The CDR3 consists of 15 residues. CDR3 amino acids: CASSQGNRGHEKLFF. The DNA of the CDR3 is TGTGCCAGCAGCCAAGGGAATCGGGGCCATGAAAAACTGTTTTTT.

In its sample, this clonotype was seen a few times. The chain's CDR3 is CASSLSGVLNTEAFF. The CDR3 coding sequence is TGCGCCAGCAGCTTAAGCGGGGTATTGAACACTGAAGCTTTCTTT. The chain has TRBV5-1 and TRBJ1-1; the D is unclear. V was pared by 2 bases and J by 0 bases, with 11 bases between. Per germline, CDR1 SGHRS and CDR2 YFSETQ. The CDR3 is made up of 15 amino acids. Looking up the rest from reference TRBV5-1 and TRBJ1-1 gives the full variable domain: KAGVTQTPRYLIKTRGQQVTLSCSPISGHRSVSWYQQTPGQGLQFLFEYFSETQRNKGNFPGRFSGRQFSNSRSEMNVSTLELGDSALYLCASSLSGVLNTEAFFGQGTRLTVV.

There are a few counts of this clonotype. The CDR3 loop reads CASSSLGPTSTEAFF. In DNA, the CDR3 is TGTGCCAGCAGCTCCCTCGGACCGACATCCACTGAAGCTTTCTTT. The V call is TRBV7-3, the J call TRBJ1-1, with D unresolved. CDR1 and CDR2 from the germline V gene are SGHTA and FQGTGA. V lost 4 bases and J 4 bases, leaving 16 bases between the germline ends. The CDR3 is 15 amino acids.